This T cell receptor beta chain was documented in a study of blood T cell repertoires in COVID-19 (dated by TCRdb to the early 2020s). Regarding the study in general: The collaborator samples originated in the United States, Italy and Spain and spanned the acute and convalescent phases of COVID-19. The prospective study material was composed of cDNA or gDNA derived from T cells, B-cell-depleted T cells, or PBMCs. Where HLA class I and class II types were available, the types were taken from metadata supplied by the sample provider, not from assay-based typing. A de-identified subject ID, COVID-19 status, age in years and sex were almost always included in the sample metadata. Samples were obtained from the ongoing ImmuneRACE study (first 160 participants) and from 1,200 or so subjects provided by 6 global collaborators. The dataset comprised deeply sampled blood TCRbeta repertoires from subjects exposed to, actively infected with, or recovered from COVID-19. The repertoires were made available in a free public database intended to serve as a resource for research on the immune response to SARS-CoV-2. The research as a whole found: Clinical and demographic metadata were provided uncurated, with the amount varying by source and participant.

Its CDR3 holds 16 amino acids, cysteine through phenylalanine. CDR3 DNA only is kept here, 48 bases in frame from base 1. Taken from the germline V gene, the CDR1 and CDR2 loops are SGHVS and FQNEAQ. Compared with germline, V lacks 0 bases and J lacks 2 bases; bases without a gene match: 1. Comments on this clone: Its antigen specificity is not known. No base qualities exist here, and no much larger clone lies one base off it.

Participants in the prospective study were aged roughly 18 to 89 years, lived in 24 United States geographic areas, and enrolled through a virtual design. In the prospective study, participants were assigned to cohorts based on the clinical history participants reported in a screening survey and a study questionnaire. In the prospective study, mobile phlebotomists collected whole blood, serum and a nasopharyngeal or oropharyngeal swab from each participant. Additional blood draws and questionnaires over an approximately two-month period could optionally be provided by prospective study participants. Before DNA extraction, blood samples from the prospective study were shipped at room temperature or frozen. The immunoSEQ Assay, a bias-controlled multiplex PCR, was used to amplify TCRbeta CDR3 regions from genomic DNA. The original methods were these. Within the assay, amplification of reference gene primers was used to estimate how many nucleated cells each sample contained. To quantify the absolute abundance of each unique TCRbeta CDR3 rearrangement, sequence reads were collapsed and filtered. Productive Simpson clonality was computed per sample as the square root of Simpson's diversity index over productive rearrangements. TCRdb took over this immuneACCESS table, retaining in-frame rearrangements with V and J assigned. Such tables are incomplete; in checked studies, under half of the missing clones stem from an unresolved V gene, and the remainder is unexplained. V, J and clone size are those of that table, while D and trimming were read from the DNA. Present in this sample are roughly 300,000 clones, approximately 91% of which were seen just once. The ten largest account for about 2.3% of the sample.

The clonotype was recovered from a woman between 40 and 55 years old with acute COVID-19. The sample comprised PBMCs or T cells enriched from blood (not recorded which). The V gene is TRBV7-8 and the J gene is TRBJ1-3, with TRBD1 matching 10 junction bases. This receptor has the CDR3 CASSLATGGTGNTIYF. The base sequence is TGTGCCAGCAGCTTAGCGACAGGGGGCACTGGAAACACCATATATTTT.